These T cell receptor beta chains were read from a single sample in a study of identical twins. A single record per CDR3 protein comes from TCRdb applying MiXCR to the 5' RACE reads. The sample yields about 340,000 distinct CDR3 sequences, roughly 12% seen once. These data also featured in a second study, about yellow fever vaccine responses in identical twins.

The sequenced sample was CD8+ T cells sorted from blood. Every receptor here comes from a woman aged 18-29 years in good health. Each CDR3 is given with its conserved first and last residue. D genes are given only for firm matches. Size tells how often a clone was seen (once, few, many) or the class of an expanded clone, and some rows leave it out.

j_call,clone_size,v_call,d_call,cdr3_nt,cdr3_aa
TRBJ1-3,.,TRBV20-1,.,TGCAGTGCTAGAGAGACCCCCTCGAACACCATATATTTT,CSARETPSNTIYF
TRBJ1-1,many,TRBV3-1,TRBD1,TGTGCCAGCAGCCCCTCCTGGACAGGGAACACTGAAGCTTTCTTT,CASSPSWTGNTEAFF
TRBJ2-7,few,TRBV2,TRBD2,TGTGCCAGCAACCCGGGACTAGCGGGAGGCGGCGAGCAGTACTTC,CASNPGLAGGGEQYF
TRBJ2-7,many,TRBV5-6,TRBD1,TGTGCCAGCAGCTGGGGGACAGGAACCTACGAGCAGTACTTC,CASSWGTGTYEQYF
TRBJ2-7,.,TRBV2,.,TGTGCCAGCAGTGACTTAGGCAAGACCTACGAGCAGTACTTC,CASSDLGKTYEQYF
TRBJ1-4,.,TRBV5-1,TRBD1,TGCGCCAGCGGGCAGACAGGGGGTCATGAAAAACTGTTTTTT,CASGQTGGHEKLFF
TRBJ2-7,many,TRBV29-1,TRBD2,TGCAGCGTTGAACCGGGGACTAGCGGAGATTACGAGCAGTACTTC,CSVEPGTSGDYEQYF
TRBJ1-4,many,TRBV4-1,.,TGCGCCAGCAGCCAAACTGACAGGACTAATGAAAAACTGTTTTTT,CASSQTDRTNEKLFF
TRBJ2-1,.,TRBV11-3,TRBD1,TGTGCCAGCAGCAGTGACAGGGTGGCTGAGCAGTTCTTC,CASSSDRVAEQFF
TRBJ2-7,few,TRBV7-9,TRBD2,TGTGCCAGCAGCTCTACTAGCGGGAGGGGTTACGAGCAGTACTTC,CASSSTSGRGYEQYF
TRBJ2-5,.,TRBV10-2,.,TGCGCCAGCAGTGAGGACTTACAAGAGACCCAGTACTTC,CASSEDLQETQYF
TRBJ2-7,many,TRBV29-1,.,TGCAGCGTTGATGAGGGATCAGGCTACGAGCAGTACTTC,CSVDEGSGYEQYF
TRBJ2-7,.,TRBV21-1,.,TGTTATCCTTACGAGCAGTACTTC,CYPYEQYF
TRBJ1-4,few,TRBV3-1,.,TGTGCCAGCAGCCAAGAATCCCTCCGGGGGGAAAAACTGTTTTTT,CASSQESLRGEKLFF
TRBJ2-3,.,TRBV2,.,TGTGCCAGCATTCGGGGAGATACGCAGTATTTT,CASIRGDTQYF
TRBJ2-5,few,TRBV12-3/TRBV12-4,.,TGTGCCAGCAGTTTCGATGGAAAATCGCCCCAAGAGACCCAGTACTTC,CASSFDGKSPQETQYF
TRBJ1-2,.,TRBV23-1,.,TGCGCCAGCGCAACAGGGAAGAGCGACTATGGCTACACCTTC,CASATGKSDYGYTF
TRBJ2-7,.,TRBV2,TRBD1,TGTGCCAGCATCCCGACAGGGGGATCCTACGAGCAGTACTTC,CASIPTGGSYEQYF
TRBJ2-7,.,TRBV27,TRBD1,TGTGCCAGCAGTTCCGGGACAGGGAAAACCTACGAGCAGTACTTC,CASSSGTGKTYEQYF
TRBJ2-7,.,TRBV27,.,TGTGCCAGCAGTTTATCCGGGACGAAGCTGGGGCAGTACTTC,CASSLSGTKLGQYF
TRBJ2-3,few,TRBV12-3/TRBV12-4,.,TGTGCCAGCAGTTTATTCGTGGACCTCACAGATACGCAGTATTTT,CASSLFVDLTDTQYF
TRBJ1-2,.,TRBV10-3,.,TGTGCCATCAACCAAGAGACAGGAATACTCTATGGCTACACCTTC,CAINQETGILYGYTF
TRBJ2-2,.,TRBV7-7,.,TGTGGCACCGTGGGCAACACCGGGGAGCTGTTTTTT,CGTVGNTGELFF
TRBJ2-3,few,TRBV12-3/TRBV12-4,.,TGTGCCAGCAGTTTTCCTGGCCGAGGGAGGGATACGCAGTATTTT,CASSFPGRGRDTQYF
TRBJ2-3,.,TRBV15,.,TGTGCCACCAGCAGAGACCCGGGGGTCACAGATACGCAGTATTTT,CATSRDPGVTDTQYF
TRBJ2-1,many,TRBV24-1,.,TGTGCCACCAGCGCCGCTGGCTTTAGCTCCTACAATGAGCAGTTCTTC,CATSAAGFSSYNEQFF